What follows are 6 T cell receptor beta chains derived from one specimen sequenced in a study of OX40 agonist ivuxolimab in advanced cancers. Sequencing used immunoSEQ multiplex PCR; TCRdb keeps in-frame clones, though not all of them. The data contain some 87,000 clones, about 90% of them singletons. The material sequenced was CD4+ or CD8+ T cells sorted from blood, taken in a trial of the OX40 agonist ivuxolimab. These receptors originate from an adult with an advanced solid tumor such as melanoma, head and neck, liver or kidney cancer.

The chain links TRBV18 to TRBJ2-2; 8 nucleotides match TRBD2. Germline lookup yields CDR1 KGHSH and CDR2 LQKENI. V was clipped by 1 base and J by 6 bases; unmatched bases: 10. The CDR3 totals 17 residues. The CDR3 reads CASSPLVSGSGAGELFF. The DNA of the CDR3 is TGTGCCAGCTCACCACTTGTGAGCGGGAGCGGAGCCGGGGAGCTGTTTTTT. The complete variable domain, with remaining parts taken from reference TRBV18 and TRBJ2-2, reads NAGVMQNPRHLVRRRGQEARLRCSPMKGHSHVYWYRQLPEEGLKFMVYLQKENIIDESGMPKERFSAEFPKEGPSILRIQQVVRGDSAAYFCASSPLVSGSGAGELFFGEGSRLTVL.

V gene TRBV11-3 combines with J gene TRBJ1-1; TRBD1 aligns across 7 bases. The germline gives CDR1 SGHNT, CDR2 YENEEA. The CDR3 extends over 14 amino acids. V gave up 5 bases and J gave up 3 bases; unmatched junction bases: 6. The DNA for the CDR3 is TGTGCCAGCAGCAGGGGGCTATCGGACACTGAAGCTTTCTTT. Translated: CASSRGLSDTEAFF.

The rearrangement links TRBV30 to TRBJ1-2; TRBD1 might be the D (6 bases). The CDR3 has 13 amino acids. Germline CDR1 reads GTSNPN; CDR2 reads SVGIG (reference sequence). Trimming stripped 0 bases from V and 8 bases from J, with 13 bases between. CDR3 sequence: CAWSVFEGGGYTF. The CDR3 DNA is TGTGCCTGGAGTGTATTTGAGGGGGGCGGCTACACCTTC.

The CDR3 loop reads CASSRGRIPYEQYF. CDR3 sequence (DNA): TGTGCCAGCAGCCGAGGACGTATCCCCTACGAGCAGTACTTC. The rearrangement joins TRBV14 to TRBJ2-7, with D hard to call. Between the trimmed V and J ends, which lost 4 bases and 2 bases, there was a span of 12 bases. This CDR3 has 14 amino acids. The germline V gene has CDR1 SGHDN and CDR2 FVKESK.

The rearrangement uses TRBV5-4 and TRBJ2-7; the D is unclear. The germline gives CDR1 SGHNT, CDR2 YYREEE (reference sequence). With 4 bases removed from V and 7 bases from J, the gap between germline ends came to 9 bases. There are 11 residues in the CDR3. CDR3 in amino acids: CASSVQAEQYF. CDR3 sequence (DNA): TGTGCCAGCAGCGTACAAGCGGAGCAGTACTTC.

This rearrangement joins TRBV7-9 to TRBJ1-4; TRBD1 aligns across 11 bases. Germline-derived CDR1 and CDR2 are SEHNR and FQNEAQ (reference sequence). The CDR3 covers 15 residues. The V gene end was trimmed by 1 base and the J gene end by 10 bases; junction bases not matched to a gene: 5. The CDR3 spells CASSLEGQGVGKLFF. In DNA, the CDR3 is TGTGCCAGCAGCTTAGAGGGACAGGGGGTCGGAAAACTGTTTTTT.